The 13 T cell receptor beta chains below all came from one sample that was sequenced in a study of blood T cell repertoires in COVID-19. Generated by immunoSEQ multiplex PCR, the TCRdb table keeps only in-frame clones and is missing some. The sample includes around 230,000 clones, approximately 86% of them seen just once. The sequenced sample was peripheral blood. Source of these receptors: a man aged 60 to 75 who had recovered from COVID-19.

The chain employs TRBV7-9 and TRBJ2-7; D gene unclear. Germline values: CDR1 SEHNR, CDR2 FQNEAQ (reference sequence). The CDR3 totals 13 residues. With 5 bases removed from V and 3 bases from J, the gap between germline ends came to 11 bases. CDR3 in amino acids: CASSPRPDYEQYF. DNA of the CDR3: TGTGCCAGCAGCCCCCGCCCAGACTACGAGCAGTACTTC.

The chain combines TRBV6-5 with TRBJ2-1; D call uncertain. Germline V gene sequence: CDR1 MNHEY, CDR2 SVGAGI. The CDR3 totals 11 residues. V lost 5 bases and J 8 bases, leaving 7 bases between the germline ends. The CDR3 sequence: CASSSVHEQFF. CDR3 in DNA: TGTGCCAGCAGTAGCGTCCATGAGCAGTTCTTC.

This chain links TRBV25-1 with TRBJ1-2, with D hard to call. The CDR3 sequence is 14 residues long. With 5 bases removed from V and 4 bases from J, the gap between germline ends came to 14 bases. CDR1 is MGHDK, CDR2 SYGVNS, per germline. The CDR3 protein is CASSSRGRGYGYTF. The CDR3 bases are TGTGCCAGCAGTAGTAGAGGTAGAGGCTATGGCTACACCTTC.

The count of this clone is one. The chain combines TRBV11-2 with TRBJ1-1, with 7 nucleotides matching TRBD1. Germline values: CDR1 SGHAT, CDR2 FQNNGV. This CDR3 has 15 amino acids. The ends lost 5 bases at V and 1 base at J; junction bases unmatched: 7. As DNA, the CDR3 is TGTGCCAGCAGCCCCCGACAGGGTTCGAACACTGAAGCTTTCTTT. It encodes CASSPRQGSNTEAFF.

The rearrangement joins TRBV10-3 to TRBJ1-6; 10 bases line up with TRBD1. The CDR3 is 20 amino acids. V was clipped by 2 bases and J by 8 bases; unmatched bases: 18. The germline V gene encodes CDR1 ENHRY and CDR2 SYGVKD. Written as DNA, the CDR3 is TGTGCCATCAGTGAGGATATGACAGGGGGCCCCAGCGGACACTATTCACCCCTCCACTTT. Translation gives CAISEDMTGGPSGHYSPLHF.

The chain couples TRBV11-2 to TRBJ1-4; tentative D call: TRBD1 (6 bases). V was shortened by 1 base and J by 0 bases, with 15 bases between the two germline ends. This CDR3 has 18 amino acids. Germline values: CDR1 SGHAT, CDR2 FQNNGV. The chain's CDR3 is CASSLGVGAIATNEKLFF. As DNA, the CDR3 is TGTGCCAGCAGCTTAGGGGTGGGGGCAATAGCAACTAATGAAAAACTGTTTTTT.

The chain carries TRBV28 and TRBJ2-1; D remains unclear. CDR1 is MDHEN and CDR2 is SYDVKM in the germline V gene. CDR3 length: 14 residues. Between the trimmed V and J ends, which lost 2 bases and 9 bases, there was a span of 14 bases. The CDR3 sequence: CASSLLRPRGEQFF. The CDR3 DNA is TGTGCCAGCAGTTTACTACGCCCTAGAGGTGAGCAGTTCTTC. The complete variable domain, with remaining parts taken from reference TRBV28 and TRBJ2-1, reads DVKVTQSSRYLVKRTGEKVFLECVQDMDHENMFWYRQDPGLGLRLIYFSYDVKMKEKGDIPEGYSVSREKKERFSLILESASTNQTSMYLCASSLLRPRGEQFFGPGTRLTVL.

The rearrangement links TRBV2 to TRBJ2-1; D not resolved. V lost 4 bases and J 0 bases, leaving 7 bases between the germline ends. Germline CDR1 reads SNHLY; CDR2 reads FYNNEI. This CDR3 region has 14 residues. CDR3 nucleotide sequence: TGTGCCAGCAGTGTTGAGAGCTCCTACAATGAGCAGTTCTTC. Protein: CASSVESSYNEQFF.

A note on this clone: Other nucleotide sequences from this sample produce the same CDR3. The CDR3 reads CASSLTGGRNTEAFF. In DNA, the CDR3 is TGCGCCAGCAGCTTGACAGGGGGCCGGAACACTGAAGCTTTCTTT. The chain carries TRBV5-1 and TRBJ1-1; 9 positions agree with TRBD1. Trimming took 1 base from V and 1 from J; bases not matched to a gene: 2. Per the germline V gene, CDR1 is SGHRS and CDR2 is YFSETQ. The CDR3 loop spans 15 amino acids.

The chain is built from TRBV5-1 and TRBJ2-3; 8 nucleotides match TRBD1. CDR1 SGHRS and CDR2 YFSETQ come from the germline V gene. V lost 5 bases and J lost 6; bases outside the gene matches: 8. This CDR3 spans 14 amino acids. The CDR3 loop is CASRDRADRDTQYF. The DNA of the CDR3 is TGCGCCAGCAGGGACAGGGCGGATAGGGATACGCAGTATTTT.

For this clone: A much larger clone is a single base away; this may be a read error. In the same sample, other DNA sequences code for this CDR3. The V and J genes are TRBV3-1 (or the pseudogene TRBV3-2) and TRBJ2-1, with 10 bases identical to TRBD2. Germline trimming cut 4 bases from V and 5 bases from J; bases unmatched to any gene: 5. In germline, CDR1 is LGHDT, CDR2 YNNKEL (reference sequence). This CDR3 comprises 15 residues. CDR3 nucleotides: TGTGCCAGCAGCCCCCCTAGCGGGGGCCACAATGAGCAGTTCTTC. This codes for CASSPPSGGHNEQFF.

CDR3 sequence (DNA): TGTGCCAGCAGCCAAGATAAGGTGGGACTAGCGGGGGGTACGAACACCGGGGAGCTGTTTTTT. Its protein product is CASSQDKVGLAGGTNTGELFF. V usage is TRBV3-1 (or the pseudogene TRBV3-2) and J usage is TRBJ2-2, with TRBD2 identical over 15 bases. J gave up 0 bases and V 0 bases, and 8 bases lay outside the gene matches. The CDR3 runs 21 residues. Germline assignment: CDR1 LGHDT and CDR2 YNNKEL (reference sequence).

The rearrangement links TRBV24-1 to TRBJ2-1; 12 nucleotides line up with TRBD2. Germline assignment: CDR1 KGHDR and CDR2 SFDVKD. The CDR3 is made up of 16 amino acids. V lost 7 bases to trimming and J lost 9 bases; unmatched junction nucleotides: 12. CDR3 coding DNA: TGTGCCACCAGACCTAGCGGGGGGGGAGCAGCCGGTGAGCAGTTCTTC. It translates to CATRPSGGGAAGEQFF.